These 18 T cell receptor beta chains share one sample of origin, sequenced in a study of blood T cells in healthy people across ages. A second roughly 6 to 11 cycle PCR used barcoded and J-beta primers. In TCRdb, the 5' RACE reads were re-called with MiXCR into one record per CDR3 protein. The data show about 290,000 distinct CDR3 sequences, roughly 26% seen once. Material for sequencing was blood. The receptors were sampled from a woman in her 70s in good health.

The V and J genes are TRBV3-1 and TRBJ2-1, with TRBD2 as a possible D gene (8 bases). Trimming cost V 4 bases and J 7 bases, with 20 bases left between them. CDR1 and CDR2 from the germline V gene are LGHDT and YNNKEL (reference sequence). CDR3 length equals 16 residues. CDR3 nucleotides: TGTGCCAGCAGCCCAGGGGGGAGGGGCGGGAGGAATGAGCAGTTCTTC. This encodes CASSPGGRGGRNEQFF.

The V and J genes are TRBV7-2 and TRBJ2-7, with D maybe TRBD2 (5 bases). With 0 bases removed from V and 9 bases from J, the gap between germline ends came to 9 bases. This CDR3 has 12 amino acids. CDR1 SGHTA and CDR2 FQGNSA come from the germline V gene. In DNA form, the CDR3 reads TGTGCCAGCAGCTTAGCTCGGGAACGGCAGTACTTC. This translates into CASSLARERQYF.

This clonotype was counted only a few times. This chain uses TRBV25-1 with TRBJ2-1, with 9 bases matching TRBD1. The CDR3 is 12 residues long. The V gene end was trimmed by 10 bases and the J gene end by 5 bases; junction bases not matched to a gene: 3. Germline V gene data show CDR1 as MGHDK and CDR2 as SYGVNS. CDR3 loop: CATRTGDNEQFF. The CDR3 bases are TGTGCCACAAGGACAGGGGACAATGAGCAGTTCTTC.

The chain couples TRBV7-3 to TRBJ2-1, with 11 bases matching TRBD2. In germline, CDR1 is SGHTA, CDR2 FQGTGA. V trimming: 3 bases; J trimming: 2 bases; junction bases outside the gene matches: 3. The CDR3 covers 16 residues. CDR3 sequence (DNA): TGTGCCAGCAGCTTCGGGACTAGCGGACCCTACAATGAGCAGTTCTTC. Translation gives CASSFGTSGPYNEQFF.

This clonotype came up a few times. The rearrangement links TRBV28 to TRBJ1-3, with D maybe TRBD1 (6 bases). Deletions cut 6 bases from V and 0 bases from J, with 15 bases between. This CDR3 comprises 16 residues. Germline lookup yields CDR1 MDHEN and CDR2 SYDVKM. The CDR3 spells CASSPTGLSSGNTIYF. The CDR3 bases are TGTGCCAGCAGCCCCACAGGGCTTAGCTCTGGAAACACCATATATTTT. Full variable domain (missing parts from reference TRBV28 and TRBJ1-3): DVKVTQSSRYLVKRTGEKVFLECVQDMDHENMFWYRQDPGLGLRLIYFSYDVKMKEKGDIPEGYSVSREKKERFSLILESASTNQTSMYLCASSPTGLSSGNTIYFGEGSWLTVV.

The chain employs TRBV20-1 and TRBJ2-3, with D tentatively TRBD2 (6 bases). The germline V and J ends were trimmed by 5 bases and 6 bases, with 24 bases remaining between them. CDR1 is DFQATT and CDR2 is SNEGSKA in the germline V gene (reference sequence). CDR3 length equals 16 residues. CDR3 sequence: CSARPLTQGLADTQYF. CDR3 DNA sequence: TGCAGTGCTCGACCCTTGACCCAGGGACTCGCGGATACGCAGTATTTT.

This clonotype appeared a few times. V usage is TRBV3-1 and J usage is TRBJ1-2, with D tentatively TRBD1 (5 bases). Germline CDR1 and CDR2: LGHDT and YNNKEL (reference sequence). This CDR3 is 14 amino acids long. Trimming removed 3 bases from V and 7 bases from J, with 15 bases in between. This CDR3 is CASSQTDGGSGYTF. The DNA of the CDR3 is TGTGCCAGCAGCCAGACGGACGGGGGGTCTGGCTACACCTTC.

The chain has TRBV29-1 and TRBJ2-3; 9 bases agree with TRBD2. This CDR3 is 13 amino acids long. V lost 7 bases and J lost 5; bases outside the gene matches: 7. CDR1 SQVTM and CDR2 ANQGSEA come from the germline V gene. CDR3 loop: CSETSGPRDTQYF. CDR3 sequence (DNA): TGCAGCGAGACTAGCGGCCCCCGAGATACGCAGTATTTT.

This clonotype was recorded many times. The chain is built from TRBV12-3 or TRBV12-4 and TRBJ1-1; D is undetermined. The CDR3 totals 13 residues. The V end lost 6 bases, the J end lost 1 base, and 9 bases lay between the germline ends. The CDR3 here is CASSPKGNTEAFF. CDR3 DNA sequence: TGTGCCAGCAGCCCCAAGGGGAACACTGAAGCTTTCTTT.

This clonotype turned up a few times. The chain joins TRBV5-1 to TRBJ2-3; maybe TRBD2 (6 bases). The V end was cut by 0 bases, the J end by 8 bases, with 10 bases between. This CDR3 has 13 residues. Germline-derived CDR1 and CDR2 are SGHRS and YFSETQ. The DNA of the CDR3 is TGCGCCAGCAGCTTGGCCGGGGGAGGTACGCAGTATTTT. It yields the protein CASSLAGGGTQYF.

V usage is TRBV6-2 or TRBV6-3 and J usage is TRBJ2-1, with TRBD2 identical over 11 bases. The CDR3 loop spans 15 amino acids. The J segment lost 3 bases and the V segment lost 6 bases, leaving 4 bases of the junction unmatched. Germline V gene lookup returns CDR1 MNHEY and CDR2 SVGEGT. For the CDR3, the DNA is TGTGCCAGCAGACGACTAGCGGGGATCTACAATGAGCAGTTCTTC. It encodes CASRRLAGIYNEQFF.

This clonotype was detected only a few times. The chain uses TRBV12-3 or TRBV12-4 and TRBJ1-2; a possible D gene is TRBD1 (5 bases). CDR3 size: 13 residues. V was cut by 6 bases and J by 8 bases, with 16 bases left in between. CDR3 protein: CASRTGTVKGYTF. The CDR3 nucleotides are TGTGCCAGCAGAACCGGGACCGTTAAAGGCTACACCTTC.

The sample holds a few counts of this clonotype. This chain links TRBV29-1 with TRBJ2-2, with 12 bases aligning to TRBD2. The germline CDR1 and CDR2 sequences are SQVTM and ANQGSEA. This CDR3 is built from 14 residues. Trimming took 6 bases from V and 8 from J; bases not matched to a gene: 7. The CDR3 coding sequence is TGCAGCGTGACTAGCGGGAGTGGTAGGGGGGAGCTGTTTTTT. Translating it yields CSVTSGSGRGELFF.

The rearrangement joins TRBV5-1 to TRBJ2-1, with D maybe TRBD2 (5 bases). The CDR3 has 15 amino acids. Per germline, CDR1 SGHRS and CDR2 YFSETQ. V dropped 5 bases and J dropped 0 bases, with 12 bases sitting between them. The CDR3 sequence: CASSDSVSSYNEQFF. The CDR3 DNA reads TGCGCCAGCAGTGATAGCGTCAGCTCCTACAATGAGCAGTTCTTC.

This chain connects TRBV6-2 or TRBV6-3 to TRBJ2-1; D is unresolved. Germline CDR1 and CDR2: MNHEY and SVGEGT. Trimming stripped 7 bases from V and 5 bases from J, with 21 bases between. This CDR3 region has 16 residues. The CDR3 loop reads CASNTFPGPLDNEQFF. The CDR3 nucleotides read TGTGCCAGCAATACATTTCCGGGTCCTTTGGACAATGAGCAGTTCTTC.

This clonotype was found a few times. The junction shows a germline mismatch at one end, possibly a read error. The V gene is TRBV29-1, the J gene TRBJ2-5; D perhaps matches TRBD2 (6 bases). The length of the CDR3 is 15 residues. The germline CDR1 and CDR2 sequences are SQVTM and ANQGSEA. CDR3 loop: CSVFGGPSLYNEQLF. Here the CDR3 DNA reads TGCAGCGTTTTCGGGGGACCCTCGCTCTACAATGAGCAGCTCTTC.

In DNA form, the CDR3 reads TGCAGCGTTGAAGCCCTAGCGGGGGACAATGAGCAGTTCTTC. Translating it yields CSVEALAGDNEQFF. The chain combines TRBV29-1 with TRBJ2-5; TRBD2 matches at 10 bases. Near its end, the DNA agrees better with TRBJ2-1, so the J call may be wrong. CDR1 SQVTM and CDR2 ANQGSEA come from the germline V gene. This CDR3 spans 14 amino acids.

This clonotype was counted only a few times. The chain couples TRBV29-1 to TRBJ2-5; TRBD2 aligns across 7 bases. The J call could be wrong; TRBJ2-1 is a better fit for the DNA end. Germline CDR1 reads SQVTM; CDR2 reads ANQGSEA. The CDR3 sequence is 16 residues long. The CDR3: CSVGSSGGSRRNEQFF. DNA for the CDR3: TGCAGCGTTGGATCCTCTGGCGGGAGTAGGCGCAATGAGCAGTTCTTC.